A selection of T cell receptor beta chains follows, all from one sample in a study of CD8 T cells in Susac syndrome. TCRdb recomputed calls from the immunoSEQ multiplex PCR reads with MiXCR, one row per CDR3 protein. Altogether 180,000 or so distinct CDR3 sequences are present, approximately 96% being singletons, with the ten largest covering approximately 0.088%. The sample consisted of CD4+ T cells from PBMCs. Receptors were obtained from a human donor with multiple sclerosis. Both conserved end residues are part of each CDR3. A D gene is named only where the DNA matches it firmly. Size is stated for part of the rows, as once, few or many counts, or as a class when the clone is expanded.

CDR3 DNA: TGTGCCAGCAGCCAGGACACGGAATCGTCACCCCTCCACTTT
CDR3 protein: CASSQDTESSPLHF
V gene: TRBV7-8
J gene: TRBJ1-6
D gene: NA
clone size: NA

CDR3 DNA: TGCGCCGCAGAGGGCGACAGTAACTATGGCTACACCTTC
CDR3 protein: CAAEGDSNYGYTF
V gene: TRBV23-1
J gene: TRBJ1-2
D gene: NA
clone size: NA

CDR3 DNA: TGCGCCAGCAGCTTGGGGAGGACAGTCGGAAGGGGCTATGGCTACACCTTC
CDR3 protein: CASSLGRTVGRGYGYTF
V gene: TRBV5-1
J gene: TRBJ1-2
D gene: NA
clone size: NA

CDR3 DNA: TGTGCCTGGAGTGTACGTCTGACAAACACTGAAGCTTTCTTT
CDR3 protein: CAWSVRLTNTEAFF
V gene: TRBV30
J gene: TRBJ1-1
D gene: NA
clone size: NA

CDR3 DNA: TGTGCCAGCAGCCAAGACCCGGGACAAAACATTCAGTACTTC
CDR3 protein: CASSQDPGQNIQYF
V gene: TRBV14
J gene: TRBJ2-4
D gene: NA
clone size: NA

CDR3 DNA: TGTGCCAGCAGTGAAGGCCGATTGGTGCTGCGGGCTTTCTTT
CDR3 protein: CASSEGRLVLRAFF
V gene: TRBV2
J gene: TRBJ1-1
D gene: NA
clone size: NA

CDR3 DNA: TGTGCCAGCAGCTCCGGACCGAATGAAAAACTGTTTTTT
CDR3 protein: CASSSGPNEKLFF
V gene: TRBV7-2
J gene: TRBJ1-4
D gene: NA
clone size: NA

CDR3 DNA: TGTGCCAGCACCCCCAGGATCGGAGGGGGTACCTACGAGCAGTACTTC
CDR3 protein: CASTPRIGGGTYEQYF
V gene: TRBV6-2/TRBV6-3
J gene: TRBJ2-7
D gene: NA
clone size: NA

CDR3 DNA: TGTGCCAGCAGCTTAGGGGGGCACTACAATGAGCAGTTCTTC
CDR3 protein: CASSLGGHYNEQFF
V gene: TRBV7-9
J gene: TRBJ2-1
D gene: NA
clone size: NA

CDR3 DNA: TGCAGCGTTGAGAGGGGGGCAGGGGCCAGGGCAGATACGCAGTATTTT
CDR3 protein: CSVERGAGARADTQYF
V gene: TRBV29-1
J gene: TRBJ2-3
D gene: NA
clone size: NA

CDR3 DNA: TGCGCCAGCAGCCAAGAGACGAAGTATAATTCACCCCTCCACTTT
CDR3 protein: CASSQETKYNSPLHF
V gene: TRBV4-3
J gene: TRBJ1-6
D gene: NA
clone size: NA

CDR3 DNA: TGTGCCAGCGGGTCGGAGGGCTACGAGCAGTACTTC
CDR3 protein: CASGSEGYEQYF
V gene: TRBV6-2/TRBV6-3
J gene: TRBJ2-7
D gene: NA
clone size: once

CDR3 DNA: TGTGCCTGGAGTAGAGGGGAACCACAGCCCCAGCATTTT
CDR3 protein: CAWSRGEPQPQHF
V gene: TRBV30
J gene: TRBJ1-5
D gene: NA
clone size: NA

CDR3 DNA: TGTGCCAGCAGCGTAGGCCCCGTGGACGGCTACACCTTC
CDR3 protein: CASSVGPVDGYTF
V gene: TRBV9
J gene: TRBJ1-2
D gene: NA
clone size: NA

CDR3 DNA: TGTGCCAGCAACCAGCGGGGTGGTACGCAGTATTTT
CDR3 protein: CASNQRGGTQYF
V gene: TRBV28
J gene: TRBJ2-3
D gene: TRBD2
clone size: NA

CDR3 DNA: TGCGCCAGCAGCCAAGGAGCAGCGGGGTCTGAAGCTTTCTTT
CDR3 protein: CASSQGAAGSEAFF
V gene: TRBV4-3
J gene: TRBJ1-1
D gene: NA
clone size: NA

CDR3 DNA: TGCAGTGCCGATAACCGCCAGAACACTGAAGCTTTCTTT
CDR3 protein: CSADNRQNTEAFF
V gene: TRBV20-1
J gene: TRBJ1-1
D gene: NA
clone size: NA

CDR3 DNA: TGTGCCAGCAGTGAACAGGGGGCTTGGGGCACCGGGGAGCTGTTTTTT
CDR3 protein: CASSEQGAWGTGELFF
V gene: TRBV2
J gene: TRBJ2-2
D gene: TRBD1
clone size: NA

CDR3 DNA: TGTGCCAGCAGCAAAGCGAGCCACAGGGGTCGGGTCGCGGACACCGGGGAGCTGTTTTTT
CDR3 protein: CASSKASHRGRVADTGELFF
V gene: TRBV21-1
J gene: TRBJ2-2
D gene: NA
clone size: NA

CDR3 DNA: TGTGCCAGCAGTTACTCGCGCTGGGCTAGCACAGATACGCAGTATTTT
CDR3 protein: CASSYSRWASTDTQYF
V gene: TRBV6-5
J gene: TRBJ2-3
D gene: NA
clone size: NA

CDR3 DNA: TGTGCCAGCAGCGTAAGTCAGGGTTTGGAGACCCAGTACTTC
CDR3 protein: CASSVSQGLETQYF
V gene: TRBV9
J gene: TRBJ2-5
D gene: NA
clone size: NA

CDR3 DNA: TGCAGCGTTGGCCCCCGACCAAACTATGGCTACACCTTC
CDR3 protein: CSVGPRPNYGYTF
V gene: TRBV29-1
J gene: TRBJ1-2
D gene: NA
clone size: NA

CDR3 DNA: TGTGCCAGCAGTTTAGGTGCTGGCTACACCTTC
CDR3 protein: CASSLGAGYTF
V gene: TRBV28
J gene: TRBJ1-2
D gene: NA
clone size: once

CDR3 DNA: TGTGCCAGCAGAGGGTTGACTGGGGCCAACGTCCTGACTTTC
CDR3 protein: CASRGLTGANVLTF
V gene: TRBV6-2/TRBV6-3
J gene: TRBJ2-6
D gene: NA
clone size: once

CDR3 DNA: TGCGCCAGCAGCGACACCAAGACAGGGATTAATTCACCCCTCCACTTT
CDR3 protein: CASSDTKTGINSPLHF
V gene: TRBV4-1
J gene: TRBJ1-6
D gene: TRBD1
clone size: NA

CDR3 DNA: TGTGCCAGCGCAGGGGGCGTGGGAAATGAGCAGTTCTTC
CDR3 protein: CASAGGVGNEQFF
V gene: TRBV7-6
J gene: TRBJ2-1
D gene: TRBD1
clone size: NA

CDR3 DNA: TGTGCCAGCAGCCACTACAGCAGCTCTGGGGCCAACGTCCTGACTTTC
CDR3 protein: CASSHYSSSGANVLTF
V gene: TRBV27
J gene: TRBJ2-6
D gene: NA
clone size: NA

CDR3 DNA: TGTGCCTGGAGTAAGACAGGGGTCACCTACGAGCAGTACTTC
CDR3 protein: CAWSKTGVTYEQYF
V gene: TRBV30
J gene: TRBJ2-7
D gene: TRBD1
clone size: NA

CDR3 DNA: TGTGCCAGCAGCCGCGGTTTTTTTAGGGACATACAAGAGACCCAGTACTTC
CDR3 protein: CASSRGFFRDIQETQYF
V gene: TRBV7-6
J gene: TRBJ2-5
D gene: NA
clone size: once

CDR3 DNA: TGTGCCAGCAGTTTTCTGGGGACAAAGCAAGACTTC
CDR3 protein: CASSFLGTKQDF
V gene: TRBV12-3/TRBV12-4
J gene: TRBJ2-5
D gene: NA
clone size: NA

CDR3 DNA: TGCAGTGCGCCTATTCCACGGGGGGGGCCAGATACGCAGTATTTT
CDR3 protein: CSAPIPRGGPDTQYF
V gene: TRBV20-1
J gene: TRBJ2-3
D gene: TRBD2
clone size: NA

CDR3 DNA: TGTGCCAGACCTTCGAATGAAAAACTGTTTTTT
CDR3 protein: CARPSNEKLFF
V gene: TRBV30
J gene: TRBJ1-4
D gene: NA
clone size: once

CDR3 DNA: TGTGCCAGCTCATTCAGGGCGGACTATGGCTACACCTTC
CDR3 protein: CASSFRADYGYTF
V gene: TRBV18
J gene: TRBJ1-2
D gene: NA
clone size: NA

CDR3 DNA: TGTGCCAGCAGCGCCTGGCGAGGACGGTTTTACTTC
CDR3 protein: CASSAWRGRFYF
V gene: TRBV9
J gene: TRBJ1-2
D gene: NA
clone size: NA

CDR3 DNA: TGCAGTGCTAGAGGGGGGGGCGTCCCAGTGGAGCAGTACTTC
CDR3 protein: CSARGGGVPVEQYF
V gene: TRBV20-1
J gene: TRBJ2-7
D gene: NA
clone size: NA

CDR3 DNA: TGTGCCAGCAGCCCCTTAATGGGCTCACCCCCGAACACTGAAGCTTTCTTT
CDR3 protein: CASSPLMGSPPNTEAFF
V gene: TRBV5-4
J gene: TRBJ1-1
D gene: NA
clone size: once

CDR3 DNA: TGTGCCAGCAGTTCCGGACTAGCGGGGGTTAGGGGTACGCAGTATTTT
CDR3 protein: CASSSGLAGVRGTQYF
V gene: TRBV6-2/TRBV6-3
J gene: TRBJ2-3
D gene: TRBD2
clone size: NA

CDR3 DNA: TGCAGCGTTGGGGGCGGCGGGGCCGGTACGCAGTATTTT
CDR3 protein: CSVGGGGAGTQYF
V gene: TRBV29-1
J gene: TRBJ2-3
D gene: NA
clone size: NA

CDR3 DNA: TGTGCCAGCAGCGTAGCTACAGGGCGGGGGGCCGGCCACGAGCAGTACTTC
CDR3 protein: CASSVATGRGAGHEQYF
V gene: TRBV9
J gene: TRBJ2-7
D gene: TRBD2
clone size: NA

CDR3 DNA: TGCAGTGCCCAGGGACATACCTCCTACGAGCAGTACTTC
CDR3 protein: CSAQGHTSYEQYF
V gene: TRBV20-1
J gene: TRBJ2-7
D gene: NA
clone size: NA

CDR3 DNA: TGTGCCAGCAGCTTTTGGCAAGACTACAATGAGCAGTTCTTC
CDR3 protein: CASSFWQDYNEQFF
V gene: TRBV11-2
J gene: TRBJ2-1
D gene: NA
clone size: NA

CDR3 DNA: TGTGCTAGTGGTTTGGGACAGGTCGATGGTCAGCCCCAGCATTTT
CDR3 protein: CASGLGQVDGQPQHF
V gene: TRBV12-5
J gene: TRBJ1-5
D gene: NA
clone size: NA

CDR3 DNA: TGTGCCAGTGGTATGGGGGGAAGATTAGATACGCAGTATTTT
CDR3 protein: CASGMGGRLDTQYF
V gene: TRBV19
J gene: TRBJ2-3
D gene: NA
clone size: NA

CDR3 DNA: TGTGCCACCAGCAGAGATCGCACCGCGTACAATCAGCCCCAGCATTTT
CDR3 protein: CATSRDRTAYNQPQHF
V gene: TRBV15
J gene: TRBJ1-5
D gene: NA
clone size: NA

CDR3 DNA: TGCGCCAGCAGCCAGGGACCTACTAGACCGAGCACAGATACGCAGTATTTT
CDR3 protein: CASSQGPTRPSTDTQYF
V gene: TRBV4-3
J gene: TRBJ2-3
D gene: NA
clone size: NA

CDR3 DNA: TGCGCCAGCAGCCCCTCAGGGGGCGGGGTCTATGGCTACACCTTC
CDR3 protein: CASSPSGGGVYGYTF
V gene: TRBV4-3
J gene: TRBJ1-2
D gene: TRBD1
clone size: NA

CDR3 DNA: TGTGCCAGCAGCGACATGGGGGGGCCCGGGGGCAATGAGCAGTTCTTC
CDR3 protein: CASSDMGGPGGNEQFF
V gene: TRBV3-1
J gene: TRBJ2-1
D gene: NA
clone size: NA

CDR3 DNA: TGTGCCAGCAGTTTAGGGGGGGATTCGCCCCTCCACTTT
CDR3 protein: CASSLGGDSPLHF
V gene: TRBV12-3/TRBV12-4
J gene: TRBJ1-6
D gene: NA
clone size: few

CDR3 DNA: TGTGCCAGCAGCGTACAGGGGGTGGGCGCTGAAGCTTTCTTT
CDR3 protein: CASSVQGVGAEAFF
V gene: TRBV11-3
J gene: TRBJ1-1
D gene: TRBD1
clone size: NA

CDR3 DNA: TGTGCCAGCAGCCAACCGGCGGGCTTGGGTTTTGGCCTGCAGTATTTT
CDR3 protein: CASSQPAGLGFGLQYF
V gene: TRBV3-1
J gene: TRBJ2-3
D gene: NA
clone size: NA

CDR3 DNA: TGCAGTGCCGACTGGTCTGGGATGGATACGCAGTATTTT
CDR3 protein: CSADWSGMDTQYF
V gene: TRBV20-1
J gene: TRBJ2-3
D gene: NA
clone size: NA

CDR3 DNA: TGTGCCAGCCGCCTGGACAGCTACGAGCAGTACTTC
CDR3 protein: CASRLDSYEQYF
V gene: TRBV10-3
J gene: TRBJ2-7
D gene: NA
clone size: NA

CDR3 DNA: TGTGCCACCAGCCCGACAGGGCGGACGTTGGATACGCAGTATTTT
CDR3 protein: CATSPTGRTLDTQYF
V gene: TRBV15
J gene: TRBJ2-3
D gene: TRBD1
clone size: once